The next 7 T cell receptor beta chains were all read from a single sample in a study of Graves' ophthalmopathy and Graves' hyperthyroidism. TCR beta CDR3 regions were amplified from RNA transcripts. Following a first-round RT-PCR that used HTBI primers, a second-round multiplex PCR was carried out. TCRdb fed the multiplex PCR reads into MiXCR, producing one record per CDR3 protein. The profile covers around 400,000 distinct CDR3 sequences, with 20% to 25% appearing a single time and roughly 3% taken by the ten largest. Input material: peripheral blood. These TCRs come from a woman aged 18-29 years with stable Graves' hyperthyroidism.

Note on this clonotype: This may be a read error, as it is one base from a much larger clone. The chain combines TRBV28 with TRBJ1-5, with D unresolved. The J call may be wrong; the DNA end is better matched by TRBJ2-3. CDR3 length: 12 residues. Germline V lookup: CDR1 MDHEN, CDR2 SYDVKM. The CDR3 reads CASKSPNQPQYF. The CDR3 DNA reads as TGTGCCAGCAAGTCGCCGAATCAGCCCCAGTATTTT.

This clonotype appeared a single time. This could be a read error, since a much larger clone is one nucleotide away. The chain has TRBV5-8 and TRBJ2-4; D is ambiguous. Trimming took off 8 bases at V and 8 bases at J, with 14 bases between the two ends. The germline V gene encodes CDR1 SGHTS and CDR2 YDEGEE. The CDR3 length is 12 residues. The CDR3 region has the DNA TGTGCCAGAAGCGAAGGTTGGGACATTCAGTACTTC. Encoded protein: CARSEGWDIQYF. The full variable domain, rest sourced from reference TRBV5-8 and TRBJ2-4, is EAGVTQSPTHLIKTRGQQATLRCSPISGHTSVYWYQQALGLGLQFLLWYDEGEERNRGNFPPRFSGRQFPNYSSELNVNALELEDSALYLCARSEGWDIQYFGAGTRLSVL.

This clonotype showed up just once. This chain joins TRBV27 and TRBJ2-7; TRBD1 matches at 7 bases. The CDR3 extends over 16 amino acids. Germline loops: CDR1 MNHEY, CDR2 SMNVEV (reference sequence). Trimming removed 6 bases from V and 1 base from J; junction bases left unmatched: 12. CDR3 DNA sequence: TGTGCCAGCAGCCCTTCATCCCGGGACAGTTCCTACGAGCAGTACTTC. As protein: CASSPSSRDSSYEQYF.

J is TRBJ2-7 and V is TRBV6-5; 7 bases map to TRBD2. Trimming cost V 4 bases and J 3 bases; bases outside gene matches: 3. This CDR3 has 13 amino acids. Germline V gene lookup returns CDR1 MNHEY and CDR2 SVGAGI. CDR3 DNA: TGTGCCAGCAGTTGGGAGGGGCTCTACGAGCAGTACTTC. Translation: CASSWEGLYEQYF.

V and J are TRBV15 and TRBJ2-5; the D gene is possibly TRBD2 (6 bases). V was cut by 1 base and J by 1 base, with 16 bases left in between. In germline, CDR1 is LNHNV, CDR2 YYDKDF (reference sequence). CDR3 length equals 17 residues. The CDR3 DNA reads TGTGCCACCAGCAGAGCGGATTTAGCGGATTTCCAAGAGACCCAGTACTTC. Its translation: CATSRADLADFQETQYF. The complete variable domain, with remaining parts taken from reference TRBV15 and TRBJ2-5, reads DAMVIQNPRYQVTQFGKPVTLSCSQTLNHNVMYWYQQKSSQAPKLLFHYYDKDFNNEADTPDNFQSRRPNTSFCFLDIRSPGLGDTAMYLCATSRADLADFQETQYFGPGTRLLVL.

There are many counts of this clonotype. This chain uses TRBV6-4 with TRBJ1-2; TRBD1 matches 7 bases. The V and J ends lost 5 bases and 13 bases, in that order; junction bases with no gene match: 25. Germline CDR1 MRHNA, CDR2 SNTAGT. The CDR3 is 17 residues long. The CDR3 DNA sequence: TGTGCCAGCAGTCGACAAGGGGGCGCGACGGGCCCCCCCACTGCCACCTTC. It encodes CASSRQGGATGPPTATF.

This clonotype has ten or more counts. This rearrangement joins TRBV4-1 to TRBJ1-1, with D hard to call. Germline CDR1 reads MGHRA; CDR2 reads YSYEKL. Trimming removed 4 bases at V and 7 bases at J, with 13 bases between. The CDR3 spans 13 residues. The CDR3 reads CASSLSRWVEAFF. In DNA, the CDR3 is TGCGCCAGCAGCCTGAGCCGTTGGGTTGAAGCTTTCTTT.